The clone carrying this T cell receptor beta chain came up a few times. This CDR3 is 15 amino acids long. Germline loops: CDR1 MGHDK, CDR2 SYGVNS. V shed 5 bases, J shed 1 base, and the junction held 7 bases outside the gene matches. The source of the sample is a study of T-cell memory formation after mild COVID-19. Using its own MiXCR run on the 5' RACE reads, TCRdb lists one record per CDR3 protein. The sample lists 200,000 to 300,000 distinct CDR3 sequences, around a tenth seen once, with roughly a fifth in the top ten. This chain uses TRBV25-1 with TRBJ1-2; 7 nucleotides agree with TRBD1. The clonotype comes from a man between 18 and 35 years old who had mild COVID-19 (a few samples of this study predate the infection). Cell type and time point are not known. Input material: PBMCs or a T cell subset sorted from them (not recorded which). CDR3 amino acids: CASSKTGIGNYGYTF. The CDR3 coding sequence is TGTGCCAGCAGTAAGACAGGGATCGGTAACTATGGCTACACCTTC.